This T cell receptor beta chain was recovered during a study of shared clonotypes between healthy human individuals. Germline V CDR1 and CDR2: LNHDA, SQIVND (reference sequence). This CDR3 contains 16 residues. J lost 7 bases, V lost 6 bases, and 13 bases had no gene match. TCRdb's copy holds only in-frame clones and misses some; the assay was immunoSEQ multiplex PCR. This sample has more than 400,000 clones, with 95% to 97% found just once. The sample taken for sequencing was naive CD4+ T cells sorted from blood. The subset was: CD45RA+ positively selected. The receptor was isolated from a woman aged 25 to 45 in good health. The chain couples TRBV19 to TRBJ2-1; TRBD2 matches at 9 bases. In DNA, the CDR3 is TGTGCCAGTAGGCCCGCGGGAGGGCCGTCATTAAATGAGCAGTTCTTC. Protein sequence: CASRPAGGPSLNEQFF. Filled out from reference TRBV19 and TRBJ2-1, the complete variable domain reads DGGITQSPKYLFRKEGQNVTLSCEQNLNHDAMYWYRQDPGQGLRLIYYSQIVNDFQKGDIAEGYSVSREKKESFPLTVTSAQKNPTAFYLCASRPAGGPSLNEQFFGPGTRLTVL.